The entry below gives a single T cell receptor beta chain sequence along with its context. The antigen is not known. CDR3 length equals 13 residues. The ends were cut back, 10 bases at V and 0 bases at J, with 12 bases in the middle. The data were obtained in a study of Graves' ophthalmopathy and Graves' hyperthyroidism. Study conclusions and caveats: With approximately 88% sensitivity and 81.08% specificity, a 13-signature model separated ophthalmopathy from stable hyperthyroidism.

The study amplified TCR beta CDR3 regions using RNA transcripts. HTBI primers served in a first-round RT-PCR, which a second-round multiplex PCR followed. TCRdb used MiXCR to reprocess the multiplex PCR reads, holding one entry per CDR3 protein. The data show roughly 610,000 distinct CDR3 sequences, approximately 22% seen once. The chain combines TRBV12-3 or TRBV12-4 with TRBJ1-1; no clear D. The clonotype originates from a woman younger than 35 with stable Graves' hyperthyroidism. Some clones in this sample may be carry-over from other donors' samples. The sample was peripheral blood. In DNA, the CDR3 is TGTGCCACCGGACCGTCCGTGAACACTGAAGCTTTCTTT. It translates to CATGPSVNTEAFF.